Sequencing of this TCR beta chain was carried out in a study of T cells after yellow fever vaccination. Turning to the study itself: SMART-Seq v4 Ultra Low Input handled preparation of low-cell-number fractions.

They built TCR cDNA with 5'RACE template switching, a step that put in a universal primer site and UMIs. TCRdb ran MiXCR on the 5' RACE reads and lists one entry per CDR3 protein. The sample lists 65,000 to 90,000 distinct CDR3 sequences, more than 10% occurring once. This CDR3 spans 12 amino acids. The V end lost 10 bases, the J end lost 6 bases, and 13 bases lay between the germline ends. In germline, CDR1 is ENHRY, CDR2 SYGVKD. Sequencing used CD8+ T cells not binding an NS4B(214-222) dextramer, sorted from PBMCs, obtained approximately 22 days after the first yellow fever vaccination. V is TRBV10-3 and J is TRBJ1-5; D uncertain. This TCR was sampled from a man aged 18-30 years who received the YFV17D yellow fever vaccine. CDR3 sequence reads: CARGRFVQPQHF. The DNA of the CDR3 is TGTGCCAGAGGACGGTTCGTTCAGCCCCAGCATTTT.